This T cell receptor beta chain was profiled in a study of shared clonotypes between healthy human individuals. About the research overall: Each donor contributed plates that comprised three CD4 naive, three CD4 memory, two CD8 naive and one CD8 memory.

Some clones are missing from TCRdb's copy, which holds only in-frame ones; the method was immunoSEQ multiplex PCR. The data contain around 2.5 million clones, 93% of them singletons. Details on this clone: This CDR3 is also generated by other DNA sequences in the sample.

CDR1 and CDR2 (germline): SGHTA, FQGNSA. The V end lost 4 bases, the J end lost 1 base, and 7 bases lay between the germline ends. The CDR3 loop spans 13 amino acids. Among the donors, all were Caucasian adults who lived in Nashville, Tennessee. The chain carries TRBV7-2 and TRBJ1-1; D not certain. This TCR derives from a man between 18 and 35 years old in good health. Some clones in this sample may be carry-over from other donors' samples. Sequenced: naive CD4+ T cells from PBMCs. The sample's subset: CD45RA+ positively selected. The DNA of the CDR3 is TGTGCCAGCAGCTCTCGGGGGAACACTGAAGCTTTCTTT. As protein: CASSSRGNTEAFF. Filled out from reference TRBV7-2 and TRBJ1-1, the complete variable domain reads GAGVSQSPSNKVTEKGKDVELRCDPISGHTALYWYRQSLGQGLEFLIYFQGNSAPDKSGLPSDRFSAERTGGSVSTLTIQRTQQEDSAVYLCASSSRGNTEAFFGQGTRLTVV.